One sample yielded the 24 T cell receptor beta chains listed below, sequenced in a study of blood T cell repertoires in COVID-19. The data were produced by immunoSEQ multiplex PCR, yet TCRdb's version contains in-frame clones alone and is incomplete. The sample shows 250,000 to 300,000 clones, over 80% of them seen only once. Sequencing was performed on peripheral blood. The receptor set was obtained from a man aged 60-69 years who had recovered from COVID-19.

The rearrangement links TRBV28 to TRBJ1-1; TRBD1 might be the D (6 bases). CDR1 MDHEN and CDR2 SYDVKM come from the germline V gene. Trimming took 1 base from V and 3 from J, leaving 18 bases between them. The CDR3 contains 17 residues. CDR3 sequence (DNA): TGTGCCAGCAGTTTATCGGGGGGCTGGTCGGTGCACACTGAAGCTTTCTTT. Its translation is CASSLSGGWSVHTEAFF.

V and J are TRBV18 and TRBJ1-1; no clear D gene. V was cut by 6 bases and J by 0 bases, with 11 bases left in between. Germline V lookup: CDR1 KGHSH, CDR2 LQKENI. There are 14 residues in the CDR3. The CDR3 sequence is CASSRGGMNTEAFF. The CDR3 nucleotides are TGTGCCAGCTCCCGCGGAGGGATGAACACTGAAGCTTTCTTT. The whole variable domain, remainder taken from reference TRBV18 and TRBJ1-1, is NAGVMQNPRHLVRRRGQEARLRCSPMKGHSHVYWYRQLPEEGLKFMVYLQKENIIDESGMPKERFSAEFPKEGPSILRIQQVVRGDSAAYFCASSRGGMNTEAFFGQGTRLTVV.

CDR3: CASSILAGVGEQYF. DNA of the CDR3: TGTGCCAGTAGTATTTTAGCGGGAGTAGGAGAGCAGTACTTC. The chain links TRBV19 to TRBJ2-7, with 9 bases matching TRBD2. Germline V CDR1 and CDR2: LNHDA, SQIVND (reference sequence). The CDR3 runs 14 residues. The V and J ends lost 3 bases and 7 bases, in that order; junction bases with no gene match: 7.

This clone was seen only a few times. This chain connects TRBV12-3 or TRBV12-4 to TRBJ1-5; tentatively, D is TRBD1 (5 bases). Trimming shortened V by 3 bases and J by 6 bases, and 6 bases separated the two germline ends. The CDR3 sequence is 12 residues long. The CDR3 here is CASSLQGQPQHF. In nucleotides, the CDR3 is TGTGCCAGCAGTTTGCAGGGTCAGCCCCAGCATTTT.

The rearrangement links TRBV15 to TRBJ2-1, with TRBD2 matching over 8 bases. Germline V gene sequence: CDR1 LNHNV, CDR2 YYDKDF (reference sequence). This CDR3 is 15 amino acids long. V trimming: 4 bases; J trimming: 6 bases; junction bases outside the gene matches: 8. CDR3 loop: CATSTPFGRVNEQFF. The CDR3, as DNA: TGTGCCACCAGCACACCTTTCGGGAGGGTCAATGAGCAGTTCTTC.

The chain uses TRBV5-4 and TRBJ2-5, with D perhaps TRBD2 (6 bases). With 7 bases removed from V and 2 bases from J, the gap between germline ends came to 15 bases. Germline CDR1 and CDR2: SGHNT and YYREEE (reference sequence). The CDR3 is 14 amino acids. In DNA form, the CDR3 reads TGTGCCAGCGGGTCAGGAGGGTTACAAGAGACCCAGTACTTC. Protein product: CASGSGGLQETQYF.

The CDR3 DNA reads as TGTGCCAGCATAGGAGGGTGGGAGACCCAGTACTTC. Protein sequence: CASIGGWETQYF. The J gene is TRBJ2-5, the V gene TRBV6-6, with a possible D match to TRBD2 (6 bases). Trimming took off 7 bases at V and 5 bases at J, with 11 bases between the two ends. The germline gives CDR1 MNHNY, CDR2 SVGAGI (reference sequence). This CDR3 is built from 12 residues.

This clone was counted a single time. This chain links TRBV5-1 with TRBJ2-3; 11 bases are a match to TRBD2. Unmatched junction bases numbered 5, after V lost 0 bases and J lost 2 bases. Per germline, CDR1 SGHRS and CDR2 YFSETQ. The CDR3 covers 17 residues. The DNA of the CDR3 is TGCGCCAGCAGCTTGGGGGGACTAGCGGCTAACACAGATACGCAGTATTTT. It encodes CASSLGGLAANTDTQYF.

CDR3 in amino acids: CASSASIQGSSYGYTF. The CDR3 nucleotides read TGTGCCAGCAGCGCATCGATACAGGGAAGCAGCTATGGCTACACCTTC. The chain recombines TRBV7-9 with TRBJ1-2; perhaps TRBD1 as D (6 bases). With 5 bases removed from V and 4 bases from J, the gap between germline ends came to 20 bases. This CDR3 region has 16 residues. Germline V lookup: CDR1 SEHNR, CDR2 FQNEAQ (reference sequence).

The J gene is TRBJ2-2, the V gene TRBV6-1; D unclear. Trimming pared 2 bases from V and 4 bases from J, leaving 11 bases between. In germline, CDR1 is MNHNS, CDR2 SASEGT. The CDR3 runs 15 residues. The CDR3 DNA sequence: TGTGCCAGCAGTGAAAGGAGCTTCCCCACCGGGGAGCTGTTTTTT. Its translation: CASSERSFPTGELFF.

The sample holds a few counts of this clone. The J gene is TRBJ2-1, the V gene TRBV28; D is possibly TRBD2 (5 bases). Trimming stripped 3 bases from V and 9 bases from J, with 12 bases between. The CDR3 is 13 amino acids. Germline CDR1 is MDHEN and CDR2 is SYDVKM. CDR3 in DNA: TGTGCCAGCAGTTTGGCTAGCTTCAGTGAGCAGTTCTTC. Protein: CASSLASFSEQFF.

The rearrangement joins TRBV3-1 (or the pseudogene TRBV3-2) to TRBJ2-3; 10 nucleotides match TRBD2. The V gene's germline CDR1 is LGHDT and CDR2 YNNKEL (reference sequence). Germline trimming cut 4 bases from V and 5 bases from J; bases unmatched to any gene: 9. The CDR3 is 16 residues long. CDR3 sequence (DNA): TGTGCCAGCAGCCGGCTAGCGGGGGCCCGCATAGATACGCAGTATTTT. This encodes CASSRLAGARIDTQYF.

J is TRBJ1-6 and V is TRBV5-1, with 10 bases aligning to TRBD1. The germline gives CDR1 SGHRS, CDR2 YFSETQ. The CDR3 totals 16 residues. The V and J ends lost 1 base and 8 bases, in that order; junction bases with no gene match: 6. The CDR3 DNA follows: TGCGCCAGCAGCTTGACCACCGGGACAGGGGATTCACCCCTCCACTTT. Its translation: CASSLTTGTGDSPLHF.

This chain links TRBV12-2 with TRBJ1-6; TRBD1, the table's D call, was not compared with the DNA. TRBV12-2 represents a pseudogene. CDR3 size: 18 residues. In nucleotides, the CDR3 is TGTGCAAGTCGCTTAGCGCGCAAGGGGGCGGCCTATAATTCACCCCTCCACTTT. Amino acids: CASRLARKGAAYNSPLHF.

The chain is built from TRBV19 and TRBJ2-3; the D gene is possibly TRBD1 (5 bases). This CDR3 contains 15 residues. Trimming removed 3 bases at V and 0 bases at J, with 10 bases between. Germline V gene data show CDR1 as LNHDA and CDR2 as SQIVND (reference sequence). This CDR3 reads CASSMGRASTDTQYF. The CDR3, as DNA: TGTGCCAGTAGTATGGGCAGGGCTAGCACAGATACGCAGTATTTT.

DNA of the CDR3: TGTGCCAGCAGTGTCTCCGGACAGGGCTTTGCCGGAAACACCATATATTTT. Translation: CASSVSGQGFAGNTIYF. This sequence joins TRBV25-1 and TRBJ1-3, with 8 bases that match TRBD1. The CDR3 runs 17 residues. The V gene end was trimmed by 4 bases and the J gene end by 4 bases; junction bases not matched to a gene: 12. Per germline, CDR1 MGHDK and CDR2 SYGVNS.

This chain joins TRBV28 and TRBJ2-1, with D possibly matching TRBD2 (5 bases). V was pared by 6 bases and J by 4 bases, with 13 bases between. The germline V gene has CDR1 MDHEN and CDR2 SYDVKM. The CDR3 length is 14 residues. In nucleotides, the CDR3 is TGTGCCAGCAGGGCGTCTAGCTCTTACAATGAGCAGTTCTTC. Translation gives CASRASSSYNEQFF.

V usage is TRBV9 and J usage is TRBJ2-1, with D unclear. The CDR3 contains 16 residues. The ends were cut back, 4 bases at V and 0 bases at J, with 14 bases in the middle. Germline CDR1 is SGDLS and CDR2 is YYNGEE. The CDR3 DNA follows: TGTGCCAGCAGCCCCGAAGGCGGCAGCTCCTACAATGAGCAGTTCTTC. It codes for CASSPEGGSSYNEQFF. Based on the CDR3 plus reference TRBV9 and TRBJ2-1, the full variable domain is DSGVTQTPKHLITATGQRVTLRCSPRSGDLSVYWYQQSLDQGLQFLIQYYNGEERAKGNILERFSAQQFPDLHSELNLSSLELGDSALYFCASSPEGGSSYNEQFFGPGTRLTVL.

This rearrangement joins TRBV30 to TRBJ1-5; possibly TRBD1 for D (5 bases). Looked up from germline, CDR1 is GTSNPN and CDR2 is SVGIG (reference sequence). The V and J ends lost 0 bases and 7 bases respectively, with 22 bases between them. This CDR3 region has 17 residues. The chain's CDR3 is CAWSVRRIWGEDQPQHF. CDR3 bases: TGTGCCTGGAGTGTACGTAGGATTTGGGGCGAGGACCAGCCCCAGCATTTT.

The CDR3 is CASSQVAGYTF. The CDR3 coding sequence is TGTGCCAGCAGCCAAGTGGCTGGCTACACCTTC. This rearrangement joins TRBV3-1 (or the pseudogene TRBV3-2) to TRBJ1-2; unclear D gene. Germline lookup yields CDR1 LGHDT and CDR2 YNNKEL (reference sequence). The CDR3 length is 11 residues. Between the trimmed V and J ends, which lost 1 base and 7 bases, there was a span of 4 bases.

The chain employs TRBV5-6 and TRBJ1-6, with TRBD1 matching over 7 bases. Per the germline V gene, CDR1 is SGHDT and CDR2 is YYEEEE. The junction had 6 bases not matched to a gene; V was cut back by 0 bases and J by 9 bases. The CDR3 runs 15 residues. The CDR3 here is CASSLGTGSGSPLHF. CDR3 DNA: TGTGCCAGCAGCTTGGGGACAGGATCTGGTTCACCCCTCCACTTT. The variable domain in full, with the rest retrieved from reference TRBV5-6 and TRBJ1-6, is DAGVTQSPTHLIKTRGQQVTLRCSPKSGHDTVSWYQQALGQGPQFIFQYYEEEERQRGNFPDRFSGHQFPNYSSELNVNALLLGDSALYLCASSLGTGSGSPLHFGNGTRLTVT.

This clone showed up just a few times. V and J are TRBV28 and TRBJ1-2; weak D call: TRBD1 (5 bases). Trimming removed 5 bases from V and 8 bases from J, with 24 bases in between. Germline-derived CDR1 and CDR2 are MDHEN and SYDVKM. This CDR3 has 16 residues. CDR3 sequence: CASSEWGRGERLGYTF. Written as DNA, the CDR3 is TGTGCCAGCAGTGAATGGGGGAGGGGTGAGCGTCTAGGCTACACCTTC.

The V and J genes are TRBV7-3 and TRBJ1-6; D is unresolved. This CDR3 is 13 amino acids long. V dropped 2 bases and J dropped 10 bases, with 9 bases sitting between them. The germline CDR1 and CDR2 sequences are SGHTA and FQGTGA. The CDR3 coding sequence is TGTGCCAGCAGCTTAGGAGCGGGATCACCCCTCCACTTT. Protein: CASSLGAGSPLHF. Together with reference TRBV7-3 and TRBJ1-6, the CDR3 gives the full variable domain: GAGVSQTPSNKVTEKGKYVELRCDPISGHTALYWYRQSLGQGPEFLIYFQGTGAADDSGLPNDRFFAVRPEGSVSTLKIQRTERGDSAVYLCASSLGAGSPLHFGNGTRLTVT.

This sequence joins TRBV21-1 and TRBJ1-2; the table's D call, TRBD1, has no DNA check behind it. TRBV21-1 is described as a pseudogene. CDR3 size: 18 residues. This chain's CDR3 is CASSPHQYDRGEGYGYTF. The CDR3 DNA reads as TGTGCCAGCAGCCCCCACCAATATGACAGGGGGGAGGGCTATGGCTACACCTTC.